Listed below are T cell receptor beta chains from one sample, sequenced in a study of siplizumab effects on memory and regulatory T cells. Profiling relied on immunoSEQ multiplex PCR, and the TCRdb table lists in-frame clones only, not all of them. The table has 99,000 or so clones, nearly 95% seen once; the top ten hold approximately 0.67%. Specimen: Tregs sorted from blood. The receptor source for this set is a human donor in good health. CDR3s include the opening cysteine and the closing phenylalanine or tryptophan. D genes are given only for firm matches. Clone size is not always given. Where it is, it says once, few, many or a class for expanded clones.

clone size: .
J gene: TRBJ1-2
D gene: .
V gene: TRBV9
CDR3 protein: CASSVAPHEGYGYTF
CDR3 DNA: TGTGCCAGCAGCGTAGCGCCCCACGAGGGCTATGGCTACACCTTC

clone size: .
J gene: TRBJ1-6
D gene: .
V gene: TRBV4-1
CDR3 protein: CASSQGGMSNSPLHF
CDR3 DNA: TGCGCCAGCAGCCAAGGGGGCATGAGTAATTCACCCCTCCACTTT

clone size: .
J gene: TRBJ1-2
D gene: .
V gene: TRBV28
CDR3 protein: CASSRFEGNYGYTF
CDR3 DNA: TGTGCCAGCAGCCGTTTTGAGGGGAACTATGGCTACACCTTC

clone size: once
J gene: TRBJ1-2
D gene: .
V gene: TRBV4-3
CDR3 protein: CASSQDTLYIGYTF
CDR3 DNA: TGCGCCAGCAGCCAAGATACCCTATACATTGGCTACACCTTC

clone size: .
J gene: TRBJ2-1
D gene: TRBD2
V gene: TRBV5-4
CDR3 protein: CASSQGGLAGNEQFF
CDR3 DNA: TGTGCCAGCAGCCAAGGGGGGCTAGCGGGGAATGAGCAGTTCTTC

clone size: .
J gene: TRBJ2-7
D gene: TRBD2
V gene: TRBV7-2
CDR3 protein: CASSPTSGRDTYEQYF
CDR3 DNA: TGTGCCAGCAGCCCGACTAGCGGGAGGGACACCTACGAGCAGTACTTC

clone size: .
J gene: TRBJ2-1
D gene: .
V gene: TRBV10-3
CDR3 protein: CAISALPSNEQFF
CDR3 DNA: TGTGCCATCAGTGCCCTTCCCAGCAATGAGCAGTTCTTC

clone size: once
J gene: TRBJ2-2
D gene: .
V gene: TRBV27
CDR3 protein: CASSVLRGANTGELFF
CDR3 DNA: TGTGCCAGCAGTGTACTCCGGGGCGCGAACACCGGGGAGCTGTTTTTT

clone size: .
J gene: TRBJ2-7
D gene: .
V gene: TRBV6-1
CDR3 protein: CASSEVAGTYEQYF
CDR3 DNA: TGTGCCAGCAGTGAAGTGGCGGGGACCTACGAGCAGTACTTC

clone size: .
J gene: TRBJ2-5
D gene: .
V gene: TRBV6-5
CDR3 protein: CASSYLRETQYF
CDR3 DNA: TGTGCCAGCAGTTACTTACGGGAGACCCAGTACTTC

clone size: .
J gene: TRBJ2-5
D gene: TRBD1
V gene: TRBV6-6
CDR3 protein: CASSSGTGVRETQYF
CDR3 DNA: TGTGCCAGCAGTAGTGGGACAGGGGTCCGAGAGACCCAGTACTTC

clone size: once
J gene: TRBJ2-1
D gene: TRBD2
V gene: TRBV7-3
CDR3 protein: CASSVGLAGGQGEQFF
CDR3 DNA: TGTGCCAGCAGCGTCGGACTAGCGGGAGGGCAGGGGGAGCAGTTCTTC

clone size: .
J gene: TRBJ2-5
D gene: TRBD2
V gene: TRBV4-2
CDR3 protein: CASSPPGLGEIQYF
CDR3 DNA: TGTGCCAGCAGCCCCCCGGGACTAGGGGAGATCCAGTACTTC

clone size: .
J gene: TRBJ1-6
D gene: .
V gene: TRBV4-2
CDR3 protein: CASSQQGSSPLHF
CDR3 DNA: TGTGCCAGCAGCCAACAGGGAAGTTCACCCCTCCACTTT

clone size: .
J gene: TRBJ1-2
D gene: .
V gene: TRBV2
CDR3 protein: CASTPNPGPVADGYTF
CDR3 DNA: TGTGCCAGCACTCCCAACCCAGGGCCGGTTGCGGATGGCTACACCTTC

clone size: .
J gene: TRBJ1-1
D gene: .
V gene: TRBV18
CDR3 protein: CASSPRGNTEAFF
CDR3 DNA: TGTGCCAGCTCACCTAGGGGTAACACTGAAGCTTTCTTT

clone size: .
J gene: TRBJ2-6
D gene: .
V gene: TRBV10-3
CDR3 protein: CAISGGDSGANVLTF
CDR3 DNA: TGTGCCATCAGTGGCGGGGACTCTGGGGCCAACGTCCTGACTTTC

clone size: .
J gene: TRBJ2-3
D gene: .
V gene: TRBV5-1
CDR3 protein: CASSVSRLDTQYF
CDR3 DNA: TGCGCCAGCAGCGTATCTAGATTAGATACGCAGTATTTT

clone size: .
J gene: TRBJ2-2
D gene: .
V gene: TRBV5-1
CDR3 protein: CASRARAPGTGELFF
CDR3 DNA: TGCGCCAGCAGGGCCAGGGCCCCAGGCACCGGGGAGCTGTTTTTT